The clone carrying this T cell receptor (beta chain) was observed a single time. This sample is drawn from a study of blood T cell repertoires in COVID-19. Study-wide background: The samples span acute and convalescent COVID-19 from the United States, Italy and Spain. The cDNA or gDNA used as material had been derived from T cells, B-cell-depleted T cells, or PBMCs.

In the original processing: Nucleated cell number was recorded as an estimate derived from reference gene primer amplification. Libraries were prepared by immunoSEQ multiplex PCR; TCRdb keeps only in-frame clonotypes and omits some of them. Clone size and the V and J calls come from that table; the DNA yielded D and trimming. The data contain fewer than 200,000 clones, about 88% of them singletons. Trimming cost V 2 bases and J 7 bases; bases outside gene matches: 5. Germline CDR1 reads SGHRS; CDR2 reads YFSETQ. CDR3 length equals 14 residues. V is TRBV5-1 and J is TRBJ1-4, with 7 positions matching TRBD1. The sample comprised peripheral blood. This TCR was recovered from a man in his 60s with acute or convalescent COVID-19. As DNA, the CDR3 is TGCGCCAGCAGCTTCCGACAGGGAGGTGAAAAACTGTTTTTT. It is translated as CASSFRQGGEKLFF.